This TCR beta chain emerged from a study of T cell changes during pregnancy in multiple sclerosis. The CDR3 length is 13 residues. CDR1 is WSHSY, CDR2 SAAADI, per germline. V shed 7 bases and J shed 4 bases, with 13 bases lying between them. Using immunoSEQ multiplex PCR, the repertoire was profiled, and TCRdb retains in-frame clones only, with some absent. The table lists 100,000 or so clones, almost 95% of them singletons, with approximately 1% in the top ten. The chain joins TRBV10-2 to TRBJ2-5; D possibly corresponds to TRBD2 (5 bases). The TCR originated in a female donor with multiple sclerosis, enrolled in a pregnancy study. The source material was peripheral blood, sampled before pregnancy. CDR3 in DNA: TGCGCCAGCAAACGGGGAGTGGCAGAGACCCAGTACTTC. It is translated as CASKRGVAETQYF.